Following are 11 T cell receptor beta chains from one sample sequenced in a study of read filtering for tumor transcriptome and immune sequencing. The library was built from roughly 400 ng RNA with molecular barcoded adaptors for alpha/delta and beta/gamma chains. TCRdb used MiXCR to reprocess the reads, holding one entry per CDR3 protein. The sample consists of 130,000 or so distinct CDR3 sequences, less than 15% of them appearing once. Sequenced sample: a population of CD138-negative cells sorted from bone marrow. These receptors came from a donor at least 40 years old with multiple myeloma.

The sample holds many counts of this clonotype. The DNA for the CDR3 is TGCAGCGTTGACGCTTCCGGGACTAGCGGGATAGGGCGGTACAATGAGCAGTTCTTC. Its translation: CSVDASGTSGIGRYNEQFF. The chain employs TRBV29-1 and TRBJ2-1, with TRBD2 matching over 13 bases. V shed 3 bases and J 4 bases; nucleotides not matched to a gene: 15. CDR1 and CDR2 from the germline V gene are SQVTM and ANQGSEA. This CDR3 has 19 residues.

Ten or more counts support this clonotype. The chain links TRBV20-1 to TRBJ2-5; 7 bases are shared with TRBD1. The length of the CDR3 is 13 residues. V trimming: 8 bases; J trimming: 4 bases; junction bases outside the gene matches: 10. Looked up from germline, CDR1 is DFQATT and CDR2 is SNEGSKA (reference sequence). The DNA for the CDR3 is TGCAGTTCCCCCGGGGACAGCGGAGAGACCCAGTACTTC. It is translated as CSSPGDSGETQYF.

This clonotype was seen many times. The chain joins TRBV6-1 to TRBJ2-1; D is unresolved. V gave up 6 bases and J gave up 6 bases, with 18 bases separating them. The CDR3 sequence is 15 residues long. CDR1 MNHNS and CDR2 SASEGT come from the germline V gene. The DNA of the CDR3 is TGTGCCAGCAGCGAACCCGGTCGGAGATTCAATGAGCAGTTCTTC. It translates to CASSEPGRRFNEQFF.

This clonotype was recorded only once. This may be a read error: a much more frequent sequence differs by one nucleotide. This chain links TRBV10-3 with TRBJ2-5, with TRBD1 as a possible D gene (7 bases). Germline V gives CDR1 ENHRY, CDR2 SYGVKD. The CDR3 loop spans 15 amino acids. Trimming removed 5 bases at V and 7 bases at J, with 20 bases between. The DNA for the CDR3 is TGTGCCATCAGTAGACTGGCTCAGGGGGGAGGGACCCAGTACTTC. As protein: CAISRLAQGGGTQYF.

This clonotype was detected only a few times. The chain links TRBV7-9 to TRBJ2-7, with D hard to call. The germline V and J ends were trimmed by 0 bases and 3 bases, with 9 bases remaining between them. The CDR3 is 14 residues long. Looked up from germline, CDR1 is SEHNR and CDR2 is FQNEAQ (reference sequence). DNA for the CDR3: TGTGCCAGCAGCTTAGCTCTAACTAACTACGAGCAGTACTTC. Translated: CASSLALTNYEQYF.

In its sample, this clonotype was seen many times. The chain has TRBV20-1 and TRBJ2-1; 7 bases match TRBD2. Germline CDR1 DFQATT, CDR2 SNEGSKA (reference sequence). Trimming took 2 bases from V and 4 from J; bases not matched to a gene: 5. The CDR3 length is 14 residues. CDR3 loop: CSARTASGYNEQFF. CDR3 DNA: TGCAGTGCTAGAACCGCTAGCGGATACAATGAGCAGTTCTTC.

Many counts were recorded for this clonotype. The chain carries TRBV7-3 and TRBJ1-1; D is possibly TRBD1 (5 bases). Trimming shortened V by 5 bases and J by 4 bases, and 20 bases separated the two germline ends. The germline CDR1 and CDR2 sequences are SGHTA and FQGTGA. The length of the CDR3 is 16 residues. CDR3: CASSLDPQGWGTEAFF. CDR3 coding DNA: TGTGCCAGCAGCCTAGACCCTCAGGGTTGGGGCACTGAAGCTTTCTTT. The full variable domain, its missing parts supplied by reference TRBV7-3 and TRBJ1-1, is GAGVSQTPSNKVTEKGKYVELRCDPISGHTALYWYRQSLGQGPEFLIYFQGTGAADDSGLPNDRFFAVRPEGSVSTLKIQRTERGDSAVYLCASSLDPQGWGTEAFFGQGTRLTVV.

The sample holds many counts of this clonotype. This chain uses TRBV5-5 with TRBJ1-1; 7 nucleotides line up with TRBD1. There are 13 residues in the CDR3. V was clipped by 1 base and J by 7 bases; unmatched bases: 4. From germline, CDR1 is SGHKS and CDR2 YYEKEE (reference sequence). CDR3 sequence (DNA): TGTGCCAGCAGCTTGCTGCGGGACAGTGAAGCTTTCTTT. This gives the protein CASSLLRDSEAFF.

This clonotype occurred many times. This chain links TRBV2 with TRBJ1-2, with D possibly TRBD1 on 5 matching bases. The CDR3 runs to 15 residues. Germline V gene lookup returns CDR1 SNHLY and CDR2 FYNNEI. V dropped 0 bases and J dropped 3 bases, with 11 bases sitting between them. CDR3 in DNA: TGTGCCAGCAGTGAAGCGGAGGGGATAGACTATGGCTACACCTTC. Protein sequence: CASSEAEGIDYGYTF.

This clonotype was detected ten times or more. J is TRBJ2-1 and V is TRBV11-3; TRBD2 agrees at 15 bases. Germline V gene lookup returns CDR1 SGHNT and CDR2 YENEEA. V lost 4 bases and J lost 6; bases outside the gene matches: 7. This CDR3 contains 17 residues. The CDR3 is CASSSDGLAGGSNEQFF. CDR3 DNA sequence: TGTGCCAGCAGCTCCGACGGACTAGCGGGAGGGTCCAATGAGCAGTTCTTC.

J is TRBJ2-1 and V is TRBV5-1; 10 positions agree with TRBD2. Germline V lookup: CDR1 SGHRS, CDR2 YFSETQ. Trimming removed 3 bases from V and 16 bases from J; junction bases left unmatched: 10. The CDR3 is 13 residues long. This CDR3 is CASSSRLAGERFF. DNA of the CDR3: TGCGCCAGCAGCTCCAGGCTAGCGGGAGAGCGATTCTTC.